The clone carrying this T cell receptor beta chain was recorded only once. The antigen remains unidentified. Different DNA sequences within this sample yield the same CDR3. This CDR3 is built from 12 residues. With 0 bases removed from V and 4 bases from J, the gap between germline ends came to 4 bases. Germline V gene lookup returns CDR1 SGHRS and CDR2 YFSETQ. Researchers took lesional scalp punch biopsies and peripheral blood from people who were alopecia areata patients. Cell sorting was applied to PBMCs, and CD4+ and CD8+ T cells were collected. This specimen comes from a study of CD8+ T cells in alopecia areata. Whole-study context: Tofacitinib was taken orally by treated patients, and the dose was 5 to 10 mg twice daily. Study-wide points: Resident alphabeta T-cell populations of normal skin are likewise subject to sequencing in scalp samples.

RNA extraction and reverse transcription yielded cDNA as sequencing template. Assay: immunoSEQ multiplex PCR; the TCRdb copy retains only in-frame clones and omits some. The sample carries 150,000 to 200,000 clones, 65% to 75% recorded once. The source material was CD8+ T cells sorted from blood, sampled at week 0. The chain carries TRBV5-1 and TRBJ1-1; D is uncertain. This clonotype was obtained from a human donor with alopecia areata. Here the CDR3 reads CASSLGSTEAFF. CDR3 bases: TGCGCCAGCAGCTTGGGAAGCACTGAAGCTTTCTTT.